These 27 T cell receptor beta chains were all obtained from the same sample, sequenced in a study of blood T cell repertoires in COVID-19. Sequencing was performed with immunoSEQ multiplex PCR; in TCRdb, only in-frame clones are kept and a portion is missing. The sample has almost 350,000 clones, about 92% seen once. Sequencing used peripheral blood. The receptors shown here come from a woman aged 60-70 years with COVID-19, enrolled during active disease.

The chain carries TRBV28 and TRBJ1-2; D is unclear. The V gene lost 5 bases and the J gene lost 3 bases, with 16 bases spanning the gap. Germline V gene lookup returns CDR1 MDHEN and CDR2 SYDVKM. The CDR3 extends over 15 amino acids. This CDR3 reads CASSPAGSNDYGYTF. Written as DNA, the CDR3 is TGTGCCAGCAGTCCGGCAGGCAGTAATGACTATGGCTACACCTTC.

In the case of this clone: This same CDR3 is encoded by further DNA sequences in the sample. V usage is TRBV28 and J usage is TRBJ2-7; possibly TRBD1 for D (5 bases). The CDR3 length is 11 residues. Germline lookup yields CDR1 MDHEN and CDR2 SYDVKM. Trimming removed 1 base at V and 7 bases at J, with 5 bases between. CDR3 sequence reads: CASSLSGEQYF. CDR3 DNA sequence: TGTGCCAGCAGTTTATCAGGGGAGCAGTACTTC.

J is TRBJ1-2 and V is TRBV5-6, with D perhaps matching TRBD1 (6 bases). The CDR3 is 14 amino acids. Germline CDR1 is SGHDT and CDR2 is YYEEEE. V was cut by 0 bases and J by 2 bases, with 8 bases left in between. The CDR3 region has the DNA TGTGCCAGCAGCTTGGAGGGGGTGAACTATGGCTACACCTTC. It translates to CASSLEGVNYGYTF.

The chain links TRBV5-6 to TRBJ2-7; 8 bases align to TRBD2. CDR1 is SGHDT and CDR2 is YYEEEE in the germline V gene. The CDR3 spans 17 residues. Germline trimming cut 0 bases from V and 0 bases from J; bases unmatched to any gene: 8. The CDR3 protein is CASSLAVAGFRSYEQYF. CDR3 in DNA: TGTGCCAGCAGCTTGGCGGTAGCGGGGTTTCGCTCCTACGAGCAGTACTTC.

CDR3 amino acids: CASSLQGAELTYEQYF. In DNA form, the CDR3 reads TGCGCCAGCAGCCTGCAGGGGGCGGAACTAACCTACGAGCAGTACTTC. The rearrangement joins TRBV5-1 to TRBJ2-7; TRBD1 aligns across 8 bases. Germline loops: CDR1 SGHRS, CDR2 YFSETQ. The CDR3 is 16 residues long. The J segment lost 2 bases and the V segment lost 4 bases, leaving 11 bases of the junction unmatched.

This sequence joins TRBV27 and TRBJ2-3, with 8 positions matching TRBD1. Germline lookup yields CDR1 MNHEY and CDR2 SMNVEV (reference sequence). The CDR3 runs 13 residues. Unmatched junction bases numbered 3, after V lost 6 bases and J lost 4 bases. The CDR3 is CASSRQGPDTQYF. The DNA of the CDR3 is TGTGCCAGCAGCCGACAGGGGCCAGATACGCAGTATTTT.

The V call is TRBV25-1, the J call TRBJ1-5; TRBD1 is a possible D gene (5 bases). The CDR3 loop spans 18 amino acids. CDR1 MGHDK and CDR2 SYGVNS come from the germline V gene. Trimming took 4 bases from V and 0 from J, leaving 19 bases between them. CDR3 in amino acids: CASSAPGDWIYSNQPQHF. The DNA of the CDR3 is TGTGCCAGCAGTGCACCCGGGGACTGGATCTATAGCAATCAGCCCCAGCATTTT.

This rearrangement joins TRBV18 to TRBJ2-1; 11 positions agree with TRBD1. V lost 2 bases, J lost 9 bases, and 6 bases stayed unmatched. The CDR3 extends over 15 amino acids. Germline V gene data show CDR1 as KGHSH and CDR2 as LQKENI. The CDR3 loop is CASSPRTGGSREQFF. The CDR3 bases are TGTGCCAGCTCACCAAGGACAGGGGGCTCGCGTGAGCAGTTCTTC.

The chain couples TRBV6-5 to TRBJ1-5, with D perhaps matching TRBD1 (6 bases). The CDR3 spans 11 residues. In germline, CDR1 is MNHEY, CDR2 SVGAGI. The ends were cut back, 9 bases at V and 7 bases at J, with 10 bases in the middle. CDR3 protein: CASGGGQPQHF. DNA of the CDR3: TGTGCCAGTGGGGGCGGGCAGCCCCAGCATTTT.

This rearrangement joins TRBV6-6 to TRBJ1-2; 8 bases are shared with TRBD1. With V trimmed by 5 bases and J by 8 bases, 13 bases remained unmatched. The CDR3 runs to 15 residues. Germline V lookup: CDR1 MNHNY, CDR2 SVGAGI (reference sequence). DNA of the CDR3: TGTGCCAGCAGTGGTCCCGGGACAGGAACGGGCGGCTACACCTTC. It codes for CASSGPGTGTGGYTF.

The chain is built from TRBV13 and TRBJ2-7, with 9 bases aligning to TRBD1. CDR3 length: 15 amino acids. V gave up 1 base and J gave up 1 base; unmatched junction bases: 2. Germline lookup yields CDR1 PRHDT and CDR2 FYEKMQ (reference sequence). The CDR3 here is CASSLVGTGSYEQYF. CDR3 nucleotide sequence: TGTGCCAGCAGCTTAGTTGGGACAGGGTCCTACGAGCAGTACTTC.

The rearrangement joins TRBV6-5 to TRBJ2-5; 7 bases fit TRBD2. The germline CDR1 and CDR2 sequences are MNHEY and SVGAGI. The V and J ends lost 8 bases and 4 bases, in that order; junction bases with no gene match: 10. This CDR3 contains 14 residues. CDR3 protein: CASRRGGGGETQYF. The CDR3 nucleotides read TGTGCCAGCCGACGTGGTGGGGGGGGAGAGACCCAGTACTTC.

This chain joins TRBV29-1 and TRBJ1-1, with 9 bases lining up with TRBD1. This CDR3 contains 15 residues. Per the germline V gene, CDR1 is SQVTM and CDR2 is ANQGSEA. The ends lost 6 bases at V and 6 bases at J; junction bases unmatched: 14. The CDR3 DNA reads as TGCAGCGTCGCCTCCGGGACAGGGAGGAGGGCTGAAGCTTTCTTT. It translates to CSVASGTGRRAEAFF.

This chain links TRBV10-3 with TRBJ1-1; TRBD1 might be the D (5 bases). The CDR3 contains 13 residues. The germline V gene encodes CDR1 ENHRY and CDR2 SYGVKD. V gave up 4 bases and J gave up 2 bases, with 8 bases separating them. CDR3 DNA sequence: TGTGCCATCAGTGTGGGGCTAAACACTGAAGCTTTCTTT. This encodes CAISVGLNTEAFF.

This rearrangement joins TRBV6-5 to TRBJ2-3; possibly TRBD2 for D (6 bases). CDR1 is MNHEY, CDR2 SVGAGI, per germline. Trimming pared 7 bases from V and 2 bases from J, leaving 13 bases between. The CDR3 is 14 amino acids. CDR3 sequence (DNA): TGTGCCAGCACCCCCCGGGGGACCACAGATACGCAGTATTTT. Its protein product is CASTPRGTTDTQYF.

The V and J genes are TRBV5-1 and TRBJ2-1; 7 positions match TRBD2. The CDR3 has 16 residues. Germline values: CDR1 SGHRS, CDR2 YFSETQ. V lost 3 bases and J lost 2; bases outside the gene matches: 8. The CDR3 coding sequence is TGCGCCAGCAGCTCCCAAGCGGGGACTCCCTACAATGAGCAGTTCTTC. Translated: CASSSQAGTPYNEQFF.

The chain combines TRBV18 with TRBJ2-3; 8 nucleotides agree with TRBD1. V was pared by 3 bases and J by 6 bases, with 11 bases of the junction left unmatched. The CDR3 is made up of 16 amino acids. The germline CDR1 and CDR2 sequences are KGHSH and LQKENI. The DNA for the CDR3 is TGTGCCAGCTCACCCGGAATCGGACAGGGCGGGGATACGCAGTATTTT. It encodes CASSPGIGQGGDTQYF.

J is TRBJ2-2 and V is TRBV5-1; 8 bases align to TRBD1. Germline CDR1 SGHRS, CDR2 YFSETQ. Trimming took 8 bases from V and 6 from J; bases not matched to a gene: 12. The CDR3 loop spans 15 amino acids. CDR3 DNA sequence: TGCGCCAGTACTATTATGGCAGGGGGCCCCGGGGAGCTGTTTTTT. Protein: CASTIMAGGPGELFF.

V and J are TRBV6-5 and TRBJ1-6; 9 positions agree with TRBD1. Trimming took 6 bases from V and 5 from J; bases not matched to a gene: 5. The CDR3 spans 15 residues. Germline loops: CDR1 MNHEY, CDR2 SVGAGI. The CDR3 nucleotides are TGTGCCAGCAGAACAGACAGGGGGAATAATTCACCCCTCCACTTT. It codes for CASRTDRGNNSPLHF.

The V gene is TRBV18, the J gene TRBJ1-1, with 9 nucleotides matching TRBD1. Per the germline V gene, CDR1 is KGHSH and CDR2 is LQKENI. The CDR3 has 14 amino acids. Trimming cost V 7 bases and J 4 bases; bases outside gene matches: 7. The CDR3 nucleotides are TGTGCCAGCTTCACAGGGGGCGGAAGCACTGAAGCTTTCTTT. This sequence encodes CASFTGGGSTEAFF.

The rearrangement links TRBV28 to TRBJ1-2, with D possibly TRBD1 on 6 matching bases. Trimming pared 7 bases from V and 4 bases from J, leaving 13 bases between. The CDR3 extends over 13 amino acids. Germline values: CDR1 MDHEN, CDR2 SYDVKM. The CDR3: CASTTGKIYGYTF. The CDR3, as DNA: TGTGCCAGCACTACAGGGAAAATCTATGGCTACACCTTC.

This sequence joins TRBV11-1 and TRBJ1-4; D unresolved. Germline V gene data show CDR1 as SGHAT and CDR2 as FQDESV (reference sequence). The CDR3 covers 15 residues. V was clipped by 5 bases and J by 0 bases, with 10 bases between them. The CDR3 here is CASSLERATNEKLFF. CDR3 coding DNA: TGTGCCAGCAGCCTTGAGAGGGCAACTAATGAAAAACTGTTTTTT.

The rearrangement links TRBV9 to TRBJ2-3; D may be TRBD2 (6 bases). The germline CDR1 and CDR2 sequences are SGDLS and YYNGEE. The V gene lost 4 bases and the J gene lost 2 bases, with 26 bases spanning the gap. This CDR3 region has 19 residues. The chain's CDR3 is CASSLTLATGLRITDTQYF. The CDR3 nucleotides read TGTGCCAGCAGCCTCACCCTCGCAACGGGACTTCGGATCACAGATACGCAGTATTTT.

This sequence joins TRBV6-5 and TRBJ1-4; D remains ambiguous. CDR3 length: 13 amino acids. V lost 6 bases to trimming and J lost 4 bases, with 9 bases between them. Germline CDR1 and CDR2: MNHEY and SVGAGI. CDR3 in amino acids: CASRNSYNEKLFF. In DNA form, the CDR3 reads TGTGCCAGCAGGAACAGTTATAATGAAAAACTGTTTTTT.

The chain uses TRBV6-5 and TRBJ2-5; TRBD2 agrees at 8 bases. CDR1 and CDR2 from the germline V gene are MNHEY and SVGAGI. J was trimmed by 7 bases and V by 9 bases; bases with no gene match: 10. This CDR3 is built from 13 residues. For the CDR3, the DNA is TGTGCCAGTAGCGGGGAAACCCCACGGACCCAGTACTTC. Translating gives CASSGETPRTQYF.

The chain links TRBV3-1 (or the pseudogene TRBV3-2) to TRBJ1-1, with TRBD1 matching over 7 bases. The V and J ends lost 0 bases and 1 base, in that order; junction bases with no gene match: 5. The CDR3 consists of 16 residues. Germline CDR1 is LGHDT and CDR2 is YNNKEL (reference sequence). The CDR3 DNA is TGTGCCAGCAGCCAAGAAAAGGGGACAGAGAACACTGAAGCTTTCTTT. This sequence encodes CASSQEKGTENTEAFF.

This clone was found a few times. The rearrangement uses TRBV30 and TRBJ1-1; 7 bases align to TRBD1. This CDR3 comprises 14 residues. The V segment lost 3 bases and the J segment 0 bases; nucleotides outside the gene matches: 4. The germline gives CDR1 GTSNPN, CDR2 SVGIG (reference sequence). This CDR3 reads CAWRGDSLNTEAFF. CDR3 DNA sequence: TGTGCCTGGAGGGGGGACAGCTTGAACACTGAAGCTTTCTTT.